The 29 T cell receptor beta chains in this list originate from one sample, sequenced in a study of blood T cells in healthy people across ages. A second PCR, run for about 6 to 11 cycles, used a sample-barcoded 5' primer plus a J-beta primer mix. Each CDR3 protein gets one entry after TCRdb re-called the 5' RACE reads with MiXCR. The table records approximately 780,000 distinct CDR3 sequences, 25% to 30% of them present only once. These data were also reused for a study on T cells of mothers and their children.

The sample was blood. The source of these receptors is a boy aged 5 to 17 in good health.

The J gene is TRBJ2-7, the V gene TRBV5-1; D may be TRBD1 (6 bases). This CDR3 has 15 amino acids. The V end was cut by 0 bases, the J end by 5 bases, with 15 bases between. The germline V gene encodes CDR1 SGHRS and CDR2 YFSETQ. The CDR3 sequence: CASSLAGRGDDEQYF. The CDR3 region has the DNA TGCGCCAGCAGCTTGGCCGGCAGGGGAGATGACGAGCAGTACTTC.

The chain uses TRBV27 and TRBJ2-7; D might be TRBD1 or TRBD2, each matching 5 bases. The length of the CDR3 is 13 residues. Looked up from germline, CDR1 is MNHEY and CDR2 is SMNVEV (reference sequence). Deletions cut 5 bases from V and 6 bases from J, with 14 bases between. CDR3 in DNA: TGTGCCAGCAGTATCGGGGCTGGGGGCGAGCAGTACTTC. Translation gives CASSIGAGGEQYF.

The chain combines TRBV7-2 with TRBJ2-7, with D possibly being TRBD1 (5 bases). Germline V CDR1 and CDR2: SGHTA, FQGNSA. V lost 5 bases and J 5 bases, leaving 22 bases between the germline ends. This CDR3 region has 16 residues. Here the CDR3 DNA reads TGTGCCAGCAGCATAAAAGGGCAGGCAGGGTCCAACGAGCAGTACTTC. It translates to CASSIKGQAGSNEQYF.

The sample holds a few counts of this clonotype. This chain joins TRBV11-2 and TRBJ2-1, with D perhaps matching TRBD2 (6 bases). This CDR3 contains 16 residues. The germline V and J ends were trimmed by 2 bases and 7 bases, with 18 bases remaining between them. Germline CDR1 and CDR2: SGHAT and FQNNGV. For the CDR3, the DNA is TGTGCCAGCAGCTTATCCGAACGGGGGATTCGGAATGAGCAGTTCTTC. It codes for CASSLSERGIRNEQFF.

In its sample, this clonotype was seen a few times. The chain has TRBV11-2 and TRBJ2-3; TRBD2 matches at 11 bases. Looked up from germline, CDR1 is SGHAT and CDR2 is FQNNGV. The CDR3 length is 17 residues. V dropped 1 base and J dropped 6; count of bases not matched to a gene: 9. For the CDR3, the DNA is TGTGCCAGCAGCTTAGCACCTGGACTAGCGGGTTCCGATACGCAGTATTTT. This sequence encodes CASSLAPGLAGSDTQYF.

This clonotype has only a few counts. CDR3 in amino acids: CASSLAPGDTGELFF. Here the CDR3 DNA reads TGTGCCAGCAGTTTAGCCCCCGGGGACACCGGGGAGCTGTTTTTT. V is TRBV12-3 or TRBV12-4 and J is TRBJ2-2, with D possibly being TRBD2 (5 bases). The V end lost 0 bases, the J end lost 3 bases, and 8 bases lay between the germline ends. This CDR3 has 15 residues.

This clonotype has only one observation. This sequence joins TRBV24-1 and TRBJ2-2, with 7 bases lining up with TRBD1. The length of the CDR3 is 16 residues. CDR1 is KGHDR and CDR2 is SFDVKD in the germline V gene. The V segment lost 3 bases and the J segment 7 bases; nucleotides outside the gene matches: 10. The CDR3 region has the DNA TGTGCCACCAGTGATGGCTACGGGACAGTCTTCGGGGAGCTGTTTTTT. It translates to CATSDGYGTVFGELFF.

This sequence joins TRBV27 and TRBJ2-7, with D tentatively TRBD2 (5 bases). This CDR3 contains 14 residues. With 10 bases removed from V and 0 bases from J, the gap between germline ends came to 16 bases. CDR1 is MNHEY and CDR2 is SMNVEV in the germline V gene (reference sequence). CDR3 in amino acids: CATLSGLSSYEQYF. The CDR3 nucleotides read TGTGCCACCCTCTCCGGACTCTCCTCCTACGAGCAGTACTTC.

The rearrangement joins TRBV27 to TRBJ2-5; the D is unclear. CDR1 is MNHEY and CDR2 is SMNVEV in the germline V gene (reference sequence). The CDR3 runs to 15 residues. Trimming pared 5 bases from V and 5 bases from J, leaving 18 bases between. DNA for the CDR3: TGTGCCAGCAGTGCCACGGCCATCCCGAGGGAGACCCAGTACTTC. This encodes CASSATAIPRETQYF.

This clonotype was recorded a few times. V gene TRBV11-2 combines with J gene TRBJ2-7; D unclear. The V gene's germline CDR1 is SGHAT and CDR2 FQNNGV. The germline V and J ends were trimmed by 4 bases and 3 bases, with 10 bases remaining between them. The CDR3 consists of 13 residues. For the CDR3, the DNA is TGTGCCAGCAGCTCACTCCGGAACTACGAGCAGTACTTC. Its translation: CASSSLRNYEQYF.

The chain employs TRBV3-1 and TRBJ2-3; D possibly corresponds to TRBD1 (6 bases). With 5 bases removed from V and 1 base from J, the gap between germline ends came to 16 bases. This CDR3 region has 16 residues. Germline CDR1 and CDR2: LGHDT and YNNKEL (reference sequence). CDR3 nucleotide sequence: TGTGCCAGCAGCACGACAGGTTTTATCCGCACAGATACGCAGTATTTT. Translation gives CASSTTGFIRTDTQYF.

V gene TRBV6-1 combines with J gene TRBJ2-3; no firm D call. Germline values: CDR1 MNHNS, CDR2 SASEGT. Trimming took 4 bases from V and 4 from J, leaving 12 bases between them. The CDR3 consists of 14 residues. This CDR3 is CASSVGSWADTQYF. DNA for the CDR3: TGTGCCAGCAGTGTCGGCAGTTGGGCAGATACGCAGTATTTT.

CDR3 amino acids: CASSYSGPSGGEQFF. The DNA for the CDR3 is TGTGCCAGCAGTTACTCGGGCCCCTCGGGCGGTGAGCAGTTCTTC. The gene calls are TRBV6-5 and TRBJ2-1; D is ambiguous. The ends were cut back, 0 bases at V and 9 bases at J, with 15 bases in the middle. Germline values: CDR1 MNHEY, CDR2 SVGAGI. The CDR3 loop spans 15 amino acids.

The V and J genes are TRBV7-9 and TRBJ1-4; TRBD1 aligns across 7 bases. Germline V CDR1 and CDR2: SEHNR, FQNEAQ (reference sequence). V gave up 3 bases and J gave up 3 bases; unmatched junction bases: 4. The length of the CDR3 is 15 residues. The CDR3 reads CASSFGQGANEKLFF. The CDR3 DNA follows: TGTGCCAGCAGCTTTGGGCAGGGGGCTAATGAAAAACTGTTTTTT. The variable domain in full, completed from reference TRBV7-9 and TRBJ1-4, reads DTGVSQNPRHKITKRGQNVTFRCDPISEHNRLYWYRQTLGQGPEFLTYFQNEAQLEKSRLLSDRFSAERPKGSFSTLEIQRTEQGDSAMYLCASSFGQGANEKLFFGSGTQLSVL.

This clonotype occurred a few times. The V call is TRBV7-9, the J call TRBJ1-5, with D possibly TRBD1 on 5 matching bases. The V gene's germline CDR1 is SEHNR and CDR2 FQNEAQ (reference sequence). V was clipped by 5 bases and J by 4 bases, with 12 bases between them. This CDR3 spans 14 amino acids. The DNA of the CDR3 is TGTGCCAGCAGCGTGGGGGGAGAAAATCAGCCCCAGCATTTT. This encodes CASSVGGENQPQHF.

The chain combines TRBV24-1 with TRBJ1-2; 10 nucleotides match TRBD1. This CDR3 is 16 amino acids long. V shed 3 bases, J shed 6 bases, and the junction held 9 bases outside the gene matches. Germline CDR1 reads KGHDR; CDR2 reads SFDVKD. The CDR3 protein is CATSDPAKTGGHGYTF. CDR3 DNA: TGTGCCACCAGTGATCCGGCCAAGACAGGGGGCCATGGCTACACCTTC.

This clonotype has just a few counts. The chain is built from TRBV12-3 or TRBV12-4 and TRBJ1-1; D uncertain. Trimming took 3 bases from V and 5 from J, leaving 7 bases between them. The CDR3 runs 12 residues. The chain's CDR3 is CASSFGVTEAFF. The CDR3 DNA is TGTGCCAGCAGTTTTGGGGTAACTGAAGCTTTCTTT.

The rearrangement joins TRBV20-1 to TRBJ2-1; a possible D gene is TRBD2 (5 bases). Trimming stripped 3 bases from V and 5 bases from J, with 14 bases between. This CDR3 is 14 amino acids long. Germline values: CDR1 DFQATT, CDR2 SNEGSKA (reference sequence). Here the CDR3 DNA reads TGCAGTGCTAGTCCACCGGGAATCAACAATGAGCAGTTCTTC. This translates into CSASPPGINNEQFF.

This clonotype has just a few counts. In DNA, the CDR3 is TGTGCCAGCAGGCCCACTCCGGTCGCCGGGGAGCTGTTTTTT. This sequence encodes CASRPTPVAGELFF. The rearrangement joins TRBV7-9 to TRBJ2-2; the D is unclear. Germline V gene lookup returns CDR1 SEHNR and CDR2 FQNEAQ (reference sequence). V was shortened by 6 bases and J by 6 bases, with 14 bases between the two germline ends. There are 14 residues in the CDR3. The full variable domain, with the rest looked up from reference TRBV7-9 and TRBJ2-2, is DTGVSQNPRHKITKRGQNVTFRCDPISEHNRLYWYRQTLGQGPEFLTYFQNEAQLEKSRLLSDRFSAERPKGSFSTLEIQRTEQGDSAMYLCASRPTPVAGELFFGEGSRLTVL.

The CDR3, as DNA: TGTGCCAGCAGCCCCCCAGGGGGTCGCACTGAAGCTTTCTTT. Translated, it gives CASSPPGGRTEAFF. V gene TRBV7-6 combines with J gene TRBJ1-1, with 7 bases lining up with TRBD1. The V segment lost 5 bases and the J segment 4 bases; nucleotides outside the gene matches: 7. CDR3 size: 14 residues. Germline values: CDR1 SGHVS, CDR2 FNYEAQ.

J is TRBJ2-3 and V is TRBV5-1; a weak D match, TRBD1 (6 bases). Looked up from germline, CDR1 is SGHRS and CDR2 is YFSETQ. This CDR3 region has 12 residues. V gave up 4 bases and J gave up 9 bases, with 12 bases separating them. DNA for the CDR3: TGCGCCAGCAGCCAAACAGGGAACACGCAGTATTTT. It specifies CASSQTGNTQYF.

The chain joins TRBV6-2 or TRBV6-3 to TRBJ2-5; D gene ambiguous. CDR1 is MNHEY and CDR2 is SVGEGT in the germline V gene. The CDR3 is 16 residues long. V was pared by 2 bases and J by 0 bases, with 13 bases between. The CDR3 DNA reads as TGTGCCAGCAGTTACGCGGCTATGATGTACCAAGAGACCCAGTACTTC. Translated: CASSYAAMMYQETQYF.

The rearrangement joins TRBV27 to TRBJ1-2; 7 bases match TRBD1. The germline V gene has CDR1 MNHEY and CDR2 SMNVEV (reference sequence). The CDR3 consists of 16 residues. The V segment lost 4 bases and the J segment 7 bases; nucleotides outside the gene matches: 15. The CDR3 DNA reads TGTGCCAGCAGTTCCCTCCGGACAGGTCGGGCCATTGGCTACACCTTC. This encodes CASSSLRTGRAIGYTF.

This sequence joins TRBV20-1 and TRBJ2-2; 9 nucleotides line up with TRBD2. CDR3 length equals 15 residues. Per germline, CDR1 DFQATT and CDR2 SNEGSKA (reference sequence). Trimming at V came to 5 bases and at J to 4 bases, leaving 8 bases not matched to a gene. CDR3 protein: CSAEGTSRGTGELFF. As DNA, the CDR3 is TGCAGTGCTGAGGGGACTAGCCGGGGCACCGGGGAGCTGTTTTTT.

In DNA form, the CDR3 reads TGTGCCAGCAGTTACTCTGTCGATGCAACTAATGAAAAACTGTTTTTT. Its protein product is CASSYSVDATNEKLFF. This chain uses TRBV6-2 or TRBV6-3 with TRBJ1-4; D gene unclear. This CDR3 contains 16 residues. V was clipped by 0 bases and J by 0 bases, with 8 bases between them. Germline V gives CDR1 MNHEY, CDR2 SVGEGT.

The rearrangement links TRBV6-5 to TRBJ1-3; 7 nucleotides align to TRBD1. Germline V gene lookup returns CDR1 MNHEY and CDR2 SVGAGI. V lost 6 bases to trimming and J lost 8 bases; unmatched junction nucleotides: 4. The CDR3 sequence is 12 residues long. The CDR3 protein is CASRAQGDTIYF. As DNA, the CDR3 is TGTGCCAGCAGAGCCCAGGGGGACACCATATATTTT.

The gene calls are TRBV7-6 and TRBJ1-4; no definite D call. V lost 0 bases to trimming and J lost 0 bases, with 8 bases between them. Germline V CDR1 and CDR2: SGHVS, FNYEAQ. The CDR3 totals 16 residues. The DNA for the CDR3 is TGTGCCAGCAGCTTAGCCACAGCAGCAACTAATGAAAAACTGTTTTTT. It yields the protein CASSLATAATNEKLFF.

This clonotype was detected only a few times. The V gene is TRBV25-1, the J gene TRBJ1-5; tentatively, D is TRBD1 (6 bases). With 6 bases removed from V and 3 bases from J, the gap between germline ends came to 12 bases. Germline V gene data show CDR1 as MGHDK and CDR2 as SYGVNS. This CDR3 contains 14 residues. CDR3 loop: CASSQGGINQPQHF. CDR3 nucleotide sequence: TGTGCCAGCAGCCAAGGGGGGATCAATCAGCCCCAGCATTTT.

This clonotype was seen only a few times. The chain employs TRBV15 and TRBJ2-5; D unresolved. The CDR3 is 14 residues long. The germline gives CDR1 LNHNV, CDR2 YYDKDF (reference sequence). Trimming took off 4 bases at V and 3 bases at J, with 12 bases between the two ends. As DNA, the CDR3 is TGTGCCACCAGCAACCTCCCCCTGGAAGAGACCCAGTACTTC. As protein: CATSNLPLEETQYF.